This T cell receptor (beta chain) was captured in a study of vaccination effects on CD4 cells after COVID-19. Deletions cut 6 bases from V and 6 bases from J, with 10 bases between. Germline assignment: CDR1 SGHDN and CDR2 FVKESK. This CDR3 contains 12 residues. Researchers isolated CD4+ T cells once about eleven days of culture had elapsed. Participants each got two BNT162b2 or mRNA-1273 vaccine doses. Only in-frame clones appear in the TCRdb table, and some are missing; sequencing was by immunoSEQ multiplex PCR. There are approximately 74,000 clones in the sample; over 65% occur only once, and about 2% lies in the top ten. Of note for this clone: Its antigen is currently unknown.

This TCR was recovered from a human donor who received a COVID-19 vaccine. Material: CD4+ T cells from PBMCs cultured without peptide, obtained after COVID-19 vaccination. This chain links TRBV14 with TRBJ2-3; unclear D gene. As DNA, the CDR3 is TGTGCCAGCAGTTCCCTTGGGGATACGCAGTATTTT. This sequence encodes CASSSLGDTQYF.